Here is one T cell receptor (beta chain) with its context. Its antigen remains unidentified. Second doses at about 4 or about 12 weeks were pooled. The ends were cut back, 8 bases at V and 4 bases at J, with 14 bases in the middle. The CDR3 is 13 amino acids. Germline lookup yields CDR1 MDHEN and CDR2 SYDVKM. The data were taken from a study of T cell responses to AZD1222 COVID-19 vaccine. Study observations and caveats: Breadth and depth of Spike-specific TCRs rose after two AZD1222 doses. Among the donors, most were white British and more were female, and clonal diversity was possibly underestimated. Seropositive at baseline were only a handful of AZD1222 recipients.

Only in-frame clones appear in the TCRdb table, and some are missing; sequencing was by immunoSEQ multiplex PCR. The sample has some 49,000 clones, around 90% seen once; the top ten hold more than 0.95%. Source: peripheral blood, taken 28 days after the second AZD1222 dose. This receptor was obtained from an adult who received the AZD1222 COVID-19 vaccine. The J gene is TRBJ1-2, the V gene TRBV28; D gene uncertain. The CDR3 DNA reads TGTGCCAGCTCTGGGGATATTTCCTATGGCTACACCTTC. It translates to CASSGDISYGYTF.